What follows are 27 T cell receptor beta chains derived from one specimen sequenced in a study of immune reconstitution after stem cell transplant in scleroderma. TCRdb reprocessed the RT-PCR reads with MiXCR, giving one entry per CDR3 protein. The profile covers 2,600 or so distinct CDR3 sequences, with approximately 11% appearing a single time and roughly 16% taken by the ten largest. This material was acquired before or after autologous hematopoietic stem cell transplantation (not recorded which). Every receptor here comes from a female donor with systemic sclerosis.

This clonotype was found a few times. This CDR3 reads CASSAPGQHLAQYF. CDR3 coding DNA: TGTGCCAGCAGCGCACCGGGACAGCACTTGGCCCAGTACTTC. The J gene is TRBJ2-5, the V gene TRBV7-9; TRBD1 aligns across 7 bases. Trimming took 5 bases from V and 9 from J; bases not matched to a gene: 12. Germline V gives CDR1 SEHNR, CDR2 FQNEAQ (reference sequence). This CDR3 has 14 residues.

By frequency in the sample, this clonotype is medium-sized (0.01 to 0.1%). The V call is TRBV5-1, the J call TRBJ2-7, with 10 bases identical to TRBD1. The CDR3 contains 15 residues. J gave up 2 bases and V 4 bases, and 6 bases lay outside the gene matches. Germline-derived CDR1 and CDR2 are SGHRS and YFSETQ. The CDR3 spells CASSPDRGGTYEQYF. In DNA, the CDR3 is TGCGCCAGCAGCCCGGACAGGGGGGGTACCTACGAGCAGTACTTC.

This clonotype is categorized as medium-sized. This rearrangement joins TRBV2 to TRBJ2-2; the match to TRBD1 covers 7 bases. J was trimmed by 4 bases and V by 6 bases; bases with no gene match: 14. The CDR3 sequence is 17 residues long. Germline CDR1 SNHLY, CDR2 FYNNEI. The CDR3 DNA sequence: TGTGCCAGCAGAGCCGACAGGGTGTTTAGGAGCACCGGGGAGCTGTTTTTT. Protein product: CASRADRVFRSTGELFF.

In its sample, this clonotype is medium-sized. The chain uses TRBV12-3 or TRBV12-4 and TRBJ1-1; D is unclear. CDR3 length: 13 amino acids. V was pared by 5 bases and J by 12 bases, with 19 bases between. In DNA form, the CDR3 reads TGTGCCAGCAGTCCAGTCCCGTTCCCCCTGACTTTCTTT. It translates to CASSPVPFPLTFF.

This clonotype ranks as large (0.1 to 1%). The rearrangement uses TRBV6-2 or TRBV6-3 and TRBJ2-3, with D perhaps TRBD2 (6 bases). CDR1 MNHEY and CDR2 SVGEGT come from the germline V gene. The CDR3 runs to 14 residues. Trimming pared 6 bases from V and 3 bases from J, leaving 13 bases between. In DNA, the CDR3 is TGTGCCAGCAGCCTTGGGGGGTGGACAGATACGCAGTATTTT. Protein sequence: CASSLGGWTDTQYF.

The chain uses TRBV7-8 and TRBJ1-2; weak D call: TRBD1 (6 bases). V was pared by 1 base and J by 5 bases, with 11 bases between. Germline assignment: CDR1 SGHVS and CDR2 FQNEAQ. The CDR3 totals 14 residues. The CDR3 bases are TGTGCCAGCAGCTTAGGAGGGGGGATTTATGGCTACACCTTC. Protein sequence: CASSLGGGIYGYTF. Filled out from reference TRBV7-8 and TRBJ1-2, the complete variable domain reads GAGVSQSPRYKVAKRGQDVALRCDPISGHVSLFWYQQALGQGPEFLTYFQNEAQLDKSGLPSDRFFAERPEGSVSTLKIQRTQQEDSAVYLCASSLGGGIYGYTFGSGTRLTVV.

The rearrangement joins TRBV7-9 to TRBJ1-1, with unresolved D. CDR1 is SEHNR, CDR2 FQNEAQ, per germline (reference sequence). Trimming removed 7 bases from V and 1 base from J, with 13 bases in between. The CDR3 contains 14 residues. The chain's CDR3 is CASKYSRENTEAFF. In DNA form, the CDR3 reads TGTGCCAGCAAATACTCCCGGGAGAACACTGAAGCTTTCTTT.

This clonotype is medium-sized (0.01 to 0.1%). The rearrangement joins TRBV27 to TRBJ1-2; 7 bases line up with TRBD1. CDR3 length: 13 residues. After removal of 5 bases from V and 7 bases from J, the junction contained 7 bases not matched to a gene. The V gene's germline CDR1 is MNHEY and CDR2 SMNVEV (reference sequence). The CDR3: CASSGTGAAGYTF. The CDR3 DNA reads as TGTGCCAGCAGTGGAACAGGGGCGGCTGGCTACACCTTC.

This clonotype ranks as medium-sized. Written as DNA, the CDR3 is TGCAGTGCTAGAGATGGGCAGGGAGGTGGAAACACCATATATTTT. Its protein product is CSARDGQGGGNTIYF. J is TRBJ1-3 and V is TRBV20-1; D perhaps matches TRBD1 (5 bases). Trimming removed 0 bases from V and 3 bases from J, with 12 bases in between. This CDR3 has 15 residues. Per the germline V gene, CDR1 is DFQATT and CDR2 is SNEGSKA (reference sequence).

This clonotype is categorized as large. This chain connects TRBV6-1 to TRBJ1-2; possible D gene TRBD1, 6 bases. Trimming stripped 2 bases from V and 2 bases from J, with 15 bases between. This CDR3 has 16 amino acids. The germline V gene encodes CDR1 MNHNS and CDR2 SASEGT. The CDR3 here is CASSEMAGAENYGYTF. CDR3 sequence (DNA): TGTGCCAGCAGTGAAATGGCAGGGGCGGAAAACTATGGCTACACCTTC.

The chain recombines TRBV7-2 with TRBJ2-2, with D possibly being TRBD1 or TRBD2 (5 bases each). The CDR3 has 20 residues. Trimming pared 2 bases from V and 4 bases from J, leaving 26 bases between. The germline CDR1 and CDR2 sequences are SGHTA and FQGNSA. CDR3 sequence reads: CASSLIGTSWGSRPTGELFF. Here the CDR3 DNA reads TGTGCCAGCAGCTTAATCGGGACGTCCTGGGGGTCACGTCCCACCGGGGAGCTGTTTTTT.

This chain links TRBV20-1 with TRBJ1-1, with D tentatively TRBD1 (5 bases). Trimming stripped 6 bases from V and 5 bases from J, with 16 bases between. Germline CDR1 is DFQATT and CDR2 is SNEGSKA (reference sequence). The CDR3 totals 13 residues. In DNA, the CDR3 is TGCAGTGCAACTGGGGCAGACGGAACTGAAGCTTTCTTT. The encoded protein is CSATGADGTEAFF.

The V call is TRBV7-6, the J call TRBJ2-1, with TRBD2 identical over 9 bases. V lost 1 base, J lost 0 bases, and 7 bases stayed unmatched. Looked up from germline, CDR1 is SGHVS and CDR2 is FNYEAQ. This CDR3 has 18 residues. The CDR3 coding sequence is TGTGCCAGCAGCTTAGTGGCCCAGCGGGGGGACTCCTACAATGAGCAGTTCTTC. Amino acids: CASSLVAQRGDSYNEQFF.

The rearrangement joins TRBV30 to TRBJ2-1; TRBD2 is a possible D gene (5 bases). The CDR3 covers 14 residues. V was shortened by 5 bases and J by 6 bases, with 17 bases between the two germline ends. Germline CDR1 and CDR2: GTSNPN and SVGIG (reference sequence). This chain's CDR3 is CAWEGSGNSNEQFF. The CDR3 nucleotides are TGTGCCTGGGAGGGAAGCGGAAACTCCAATGAGCAGTTCTTC.

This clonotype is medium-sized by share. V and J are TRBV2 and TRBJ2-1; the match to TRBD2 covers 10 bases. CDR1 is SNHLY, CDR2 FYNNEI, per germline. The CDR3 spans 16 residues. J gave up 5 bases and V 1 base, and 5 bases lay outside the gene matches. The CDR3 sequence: CASSEEGLAVDNEQFF. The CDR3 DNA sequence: TGTGCCAGCAGTGAAGAAGGACTAGCGGTCGACAATGAGCAGTTCTTC.

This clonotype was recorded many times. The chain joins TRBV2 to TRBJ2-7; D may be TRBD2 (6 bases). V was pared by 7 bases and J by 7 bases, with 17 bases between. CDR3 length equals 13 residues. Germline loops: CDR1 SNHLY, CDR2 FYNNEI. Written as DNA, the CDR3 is TGTGCCAGCACCCTCGATGCGGGGTATGAGCAGTACTTC. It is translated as CASTLDAGYEQYF.

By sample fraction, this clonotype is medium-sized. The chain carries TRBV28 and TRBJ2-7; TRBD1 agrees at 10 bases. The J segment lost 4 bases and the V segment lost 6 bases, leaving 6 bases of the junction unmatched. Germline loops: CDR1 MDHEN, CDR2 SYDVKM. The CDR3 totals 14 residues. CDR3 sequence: CASRIGTGAYEQYF. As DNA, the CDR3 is TGTGCCAGCAGAATCGGGACAGGGGCTTACGAGCAGTACTTC.

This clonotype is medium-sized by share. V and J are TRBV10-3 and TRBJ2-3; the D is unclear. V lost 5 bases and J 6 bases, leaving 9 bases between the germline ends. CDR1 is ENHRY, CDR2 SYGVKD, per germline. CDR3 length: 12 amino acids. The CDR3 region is CAISHTADTQYF. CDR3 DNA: TGTGCCATCAGTCACACCGCGGATACGCAGTATTTT.

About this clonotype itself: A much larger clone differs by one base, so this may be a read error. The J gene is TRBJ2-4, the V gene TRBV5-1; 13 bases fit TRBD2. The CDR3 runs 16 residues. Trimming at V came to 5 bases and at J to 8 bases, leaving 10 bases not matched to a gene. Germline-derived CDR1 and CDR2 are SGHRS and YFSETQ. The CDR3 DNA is TGCGCCAGCAGAACCGGGACTAGCGGGGAGTGGCACATTCAGTACTTC. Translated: CASRTGTSGEWHIQYF.

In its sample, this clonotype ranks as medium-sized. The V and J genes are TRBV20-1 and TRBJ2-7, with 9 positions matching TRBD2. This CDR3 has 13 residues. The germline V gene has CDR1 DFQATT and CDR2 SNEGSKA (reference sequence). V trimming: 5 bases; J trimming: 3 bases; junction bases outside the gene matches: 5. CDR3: CSALAGTHYEQYF. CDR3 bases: TGCAGTGCTCTAGCGGGGACCCACTACGAGCAGTACTTC.

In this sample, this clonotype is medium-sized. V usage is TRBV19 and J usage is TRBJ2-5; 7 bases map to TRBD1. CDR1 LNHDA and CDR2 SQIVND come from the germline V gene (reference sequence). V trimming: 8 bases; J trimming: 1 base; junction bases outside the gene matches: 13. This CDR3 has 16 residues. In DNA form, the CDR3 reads TGTGCCAGTCGACAGGGATCCACGAACTTCCAAGAGACCCAGTACTTC. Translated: CASRQGSTNFQETQYF.

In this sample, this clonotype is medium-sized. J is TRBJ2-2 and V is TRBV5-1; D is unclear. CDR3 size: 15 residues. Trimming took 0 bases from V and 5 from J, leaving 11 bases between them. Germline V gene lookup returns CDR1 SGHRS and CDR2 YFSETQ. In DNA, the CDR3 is TGCGCCAGCAGCTTGGGGTCAAGCACAACCGGGGAGCTGTTTTTT. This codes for CASSLGSSTTGELFF.

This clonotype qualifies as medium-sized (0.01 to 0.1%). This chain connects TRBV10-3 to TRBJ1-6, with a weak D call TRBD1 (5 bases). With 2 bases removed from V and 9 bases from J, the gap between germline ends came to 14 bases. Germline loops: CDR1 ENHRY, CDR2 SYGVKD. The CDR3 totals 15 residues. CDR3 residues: CAISERGSGGSPLHF. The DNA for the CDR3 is TGTGCCATCAGTGAGAGAGGGTCCGGGGGTTCACCCCTCCACTTT.

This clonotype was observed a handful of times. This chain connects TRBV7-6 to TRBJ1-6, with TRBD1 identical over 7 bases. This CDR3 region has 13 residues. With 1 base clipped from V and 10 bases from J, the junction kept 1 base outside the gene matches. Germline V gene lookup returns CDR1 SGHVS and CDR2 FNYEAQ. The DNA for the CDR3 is TGTGCCAGCAGCTTAGACAGGGGATCACCCCTCCACTTT. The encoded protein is CASSLDRGSPLHF.

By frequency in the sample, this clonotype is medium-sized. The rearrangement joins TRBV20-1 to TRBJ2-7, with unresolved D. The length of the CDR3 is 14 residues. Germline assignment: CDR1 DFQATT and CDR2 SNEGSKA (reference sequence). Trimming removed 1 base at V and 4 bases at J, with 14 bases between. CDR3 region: CSARGKGNQYEQYF. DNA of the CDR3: TGCAGTGCTAGAGGGAAAGGGAATCAGTACGAGCAGTACTTC.

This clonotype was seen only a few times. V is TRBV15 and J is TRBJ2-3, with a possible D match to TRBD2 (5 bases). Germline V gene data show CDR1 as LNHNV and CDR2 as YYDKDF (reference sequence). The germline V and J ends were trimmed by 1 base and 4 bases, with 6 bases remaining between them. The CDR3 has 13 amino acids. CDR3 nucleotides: TGTGCCACCAGCAGAGGGAGGCCAGATACGCAGTATTTT. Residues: CATSRGRPDTQYF.

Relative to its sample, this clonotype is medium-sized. DNA for the CDR3: TGTGCCAGCAGCCATAGTTGGGGCGAGAACACTGAAGCTTTCTTT. It specifies CASSHSWGENTEAFF. This chain links TRBV7-6 with TRBJ1-1; tentatively, D is TRBD1 (5 bases). V was shortened by 5 bases and J by 1 base, with 14 bases between the two germline ends. Germline V CDR1 and CDR2: SGHVS, FNYEAQ. The CDR3 is made up of 15 amino acids.